These 11 T cell receptor beta chains originate from one sample sequenced in a study of blood T cells in healthy people across ages. PCR was performed a second time for roughly 6 to 12 cycles using a sample-barcoded 5' primer and a J-beta primer mix. TCRdb ran MiXCR on the 5' RACE reads and lists one entry per CDR3 protein. In the table there are 600,000 to 650,000 distinct CDR3 sequences, roughly 58% of which are singletons. The sample taken for sequencing was blood. The receptors here all came from a man aged 55-75 years in good health.

The genes are TRBV20-1 and TRBJ2-3; TRBD2 matches 9 bases. The CDR3 is 14 amino acids. Trimming at V came to 3 bases and at J to 4 bases, leaving 5 bases not matched to a gene. Germline V gene sequence: CDR1 DFQATT, CDR2 SNEGSKA (reference sequence). Here the CDR3 reads CSARATSGADTQYF. CDR3 nucleotides: TGCAGTGCTAGGGCGACTAGCGGCGCAGATACGCAGTATTTT.

This clonotype is a singleton in its sample. CDR3 protein: CASSFGTEQFF. CDR3 in DNA: TGTGCCAGCAGCTTTGGGACTGAGCAGTTCTTC. The rearrangement joins TRBV3-1 to TRBJ2-1; either TRBD1 or TRBD2 may fit D (5 bases each). CDR1 is LGHDT, CDR2 YNNKEL, per germline (reference sequence). This CDR3 spans 11 amino acids. V was pared by 5 bases and J by 9 bases, with 8 bases between.

V is TRBV11-2 and J is TRBJ2-7; D not resolved. The V end was cut by 1 base, the J end by 3 bases, with 7 bases between. Germline lookup yields CDR1 SGHAT and CDR2 FQNNGV. There are 13 residues in the CDR3. DNA for the CDR3: TGTGCCAGCAGCTTAGGTATGAACTACGAGCAGTACTTC. Translation: CASSLGMNYEQYF.

The rearrangement joins TRBV28 to TRBJ1-2; the D gene is possibly TRBD1 (6 bases). The CDR3 runs 14 residues. V was pared by 5 bases and J by 0 bases, with 10 bases between. Germline V lookup: CDR1 MDHEN, CDR2 SYDVKM. The CDR3 nucleotides read TGTGCCAGCAGTAAGGGGGGAGCTAACTATGGCTACACCTTC. Translation gives CASSKGGANYGYTF.

The rearrangement uses TRBV6-5 and TRBJ2-5; 7 positions agree with TRBD2. The length of the CDR3 is 15 residues. After removal of 1 base from V and 2 bases from J, the junction contained 4 bases not matched to a gene. The germline V gene encodes CDR1 MNHEY and CDR2 SVGAGI. CDR3 loop: CASSYYGLGQETQYF. DNA of the CDR3: TGTGCCAGCAGTTACTACGGACTAGGACAAGAGACCCAGTACTTC.

This clonotype was seen a few times. The gene calls are TRBV6-2 or TRBV6-3 and TRBJ2-1, with 9 nucleotides matching TRBD2. Germline V lookup: CDR1 MNHEY, CDR2 SVGEGT. The CDR3 is made up of 16 amino acids. Trimming took 7 bases from V and 4 from J; bases not matched to a gene: 11. This CDR3 reads CASTPSGTSRYNEQFF. CDR3 nucleotide sequence: TGTGCCAGCACCCCGTCAGGGACTAGCAGATACAATGAGCAGTTCTTC.

The V gene is TRBV7-2, the J gene TRBJ2-3; no clear D gene. The V and J ends lost 5 bases and 2 bases respectively, with 14 bases between them. The CDR3 spans 15 residues. CDR1 and CDR2 (germline): SGHTA, FQGNSA. CDR3 region: CASSESLNPTDTQYF. The CDR3 region has the DNA TGTGCCAGCAGCGAGAGTCTCAACCCCACAGATACGCAGTATTTT.

The chain employs TRBV20-1 and TRBJ2-5; the match to TRBD2 covers 10 bases. CDR1 and CDR2 (germline): DFQATT, SNEGSKA (reference sequence). The trim removed 3 bases at V and 3 bases at J, leaving 7 bases unmatched. This CDR3 region has 15 residues. CDR3 nucleotides: TGCAGTGCTAGCGGTAGCGGGGGGACTGAAGAGACCCAGTACTTC. Protein sequence: CSASGSGGTEETQYF.

This clonotype was counted between two and nine times. J is TRBJ2-1 and V is TRBV14; 11 positions match TRBD2. The junction had 5 bases not matched to a gene; V was cut back by 4 bases and J by 3 bases. The germline V gene has CDR1 SGHDN and CDR2 FVKESK. The CDR3 has 16 residues. CDR3 sequence: CASSPRLAGIYNEQFF. DNA of the CDR3: TGTGCCAGCAGCCCACGACTAGCGGGGATCTACAATGAGCAGTTCTTC.

This rearrangement joins TRBV9 to TRBJ2-1, with a possible D match to TRBD1 (6 bases). Per the germline V gene, CDR1 is SGDLS and CDR2 is YYNGEE. V was shortened by 4 bases and J by 8 bases, with 13 bases between the two germline ends. CDR3 length: 13 amino acids. This chain's CDR3 is CASSRIQGYEQFF. The CDR3 nucleotides are TGTGCCAGCAGCCGAATACAGGGCTATGAGCAGTTCTTC.

This chain joins TRBV12-3 or TRBV12-4 and TRBJ1-2, with 7 bases lining up with TRBD1. The length of the CDR3 is 15 residues. Trimming removed 6 bases from V and 1 base from J; junction bases left unmatched: 8. The CDR3 DNA reads TGTGCCAGCAGCACACAGGGGACCCTTAACTATGGCTACACCTTC. Its translation: CASSTQGTLNYGYTF.